This T cell receptor (beta chain) is drawn from a study of T cell responses to AZD1222 COVID-19 vaccine. Concerning this clone itself: Its antigen remains unidentified.

Profiling relied on immunoSEQ multiplex PCR, and the TCRdb table lists in-frame clones only, not all of them. There are over 110,000 clones in the sample; 85% to 90% occur only once, and about 1.5% lies in the top ten. Study-wide results and limits: An increase in Spike-specific TCR breadth and depth was observed after two AZD1222 doses. Most donors were white British, females outnumbered males, and clonal diversity was possibly underestimated. Along spike, vaccine-associated CD4 TCRs were found throughout, with dominance at 160-218 and 743-854.

The clonotype was recovered from an adult in good health. The sequenced sample was peripheral blood, obtained on day 0 of AZD1222 vaccination.

CDR3 coding DNA: TGTGCCAGCAGCTTGTCCCAGAACACTGAAGCTTTCTTT. Encoded protein: CASSLSQNTEAFF. The chain combines TRBV7-9 with TRBJ1-1; D gene unclear. This CDR3 has 13 residues. Germline V gene data show CDR1 as SEHNR and CDR2 as FQNEAQ (reference sequence). The ends were cut back, 3 bases at V and 1 base at J, with 6 bases in the middle.